This TCR beta chain was retrieved from a study of cytomegalovirus exposure and HLA in healthy donors. The wider study: In a previous analysis, around 110 million unique TCR beta sequences were found from 150 million to 200 million T cells. Study results and limitations: Some TCR beta chains (about 180 of them) were listed as cytomegalovirus-associated. Reports described diagnosis of cytomegalovirus status by the classifier as highly specific and sensitive.

Primers included in the PCR were 60 Vbeta and 13 Jbeta primers. Method: immunoSEQ multiplex PCR; TCRdb's copy keeps in-frame clones and lacks some. The sample has roughly 120,000 clones; roughly three quarters are singletons. CDR1 is SGHVS and CDR2 is FNYEAQ in the germline V gene. The CDR3 consists of 17 residues. V gave up 2 bases and J gave up 1 base; unmatched junction bases: 9. Note on this clone: Its cognate antigen is unknown.

What was sequenced was PBMCs. The V gene is TRBV7-6, the J gene TRBJ2-3; 7 bases map to TRBD2. This receptor was obtained from a man aged 25-45 years in good health and CMV-seropositive. The DNA of the CDR3 is TGTGCCAGCAGCTTACCGAAGGGAGGGGAAGGCACAGATACGCAGTATTTT. Protein: CASSLPKGGEGTDTQYF.